This TCR beta chain was observed in a study of blood T cell repertoires in COVID-19. Study at large: PBMCs, B-cell-depleted T cells, or T cells were the source of the cDNA or gDNA that made up the material.

V was pared by 0 bases and J by 2 bases, with 8 bases between. Germline loops: CDR1 SGHRS, CDR2 YFSETQ. The CDR3 consists of 15 residues. The authors' processing: Reference gene primers were amplified, and this amplification served to estimate nucleated cell counts. Profiled with immunoSEQ multiplex PCR; TCRdb holds only in-frame clones, not every one. V and J calls and clone size are those listed in that table; D and trimming were worked out from the DNA. This table holds about 64,000 clones, around 85% found once. The receptor's source is a man in his forties with acute or convalescent COVID-19. The rearrangement uses TRBV5-1 and TRBJ2-2; D might be TRBD1 (6 bases). Sequences were obtained from peripheral blood. CDR3 coding DNA: TGCGCCAGCAGCTTGGCACAGGGTAACACCGGGGAGCTGTTTTTT. It translates to CASSLAQGNTGELFF.